This T cell receptor (beta chain) appears in the sequencing data of a study of blood T cell repertoires in COVID-19. Background on the study: The United States, Italy and Spain provided the acute and convalescent COVID-19 samples. PBMCs, B-cell-depleted T cells, or T cells provided the cDNA or gDNA that made up the material.

Original processing methods: Quantification of nucleated cells was approximated via reference gene primer amplification. TCRdb keeps only in-frame clones here, not all; method: immunoSEQ multiplex PCR. D and trimming were read from the DNA, whereas the V and J calls and clone size are those reported in that table. Counted here are under 350,000 clones, roughly 90% occurring once; the ten biggest clones make up approximately 4.2%. With 5 bases removed from V and 2 bases from J, the gap between germline ends came to 13 bases. Germline assignment: CDR1 MNHEY and CDR2 SVGAGI. The CDR3 has 15 residues. What was sequenced was peripheral blood. The clonotype originates from a middle-aged man with acute or convalescent COVID-19. The chain is built from TRBV6-5 and TRBJ1-3; D unresolved. The CDR3 is CASSRQRAAGNTIYF. The CDR3, as DNA: TGTGCCAGCAGTAGGCAGCGGGCGGCTGGAAACACCATATATTTT.